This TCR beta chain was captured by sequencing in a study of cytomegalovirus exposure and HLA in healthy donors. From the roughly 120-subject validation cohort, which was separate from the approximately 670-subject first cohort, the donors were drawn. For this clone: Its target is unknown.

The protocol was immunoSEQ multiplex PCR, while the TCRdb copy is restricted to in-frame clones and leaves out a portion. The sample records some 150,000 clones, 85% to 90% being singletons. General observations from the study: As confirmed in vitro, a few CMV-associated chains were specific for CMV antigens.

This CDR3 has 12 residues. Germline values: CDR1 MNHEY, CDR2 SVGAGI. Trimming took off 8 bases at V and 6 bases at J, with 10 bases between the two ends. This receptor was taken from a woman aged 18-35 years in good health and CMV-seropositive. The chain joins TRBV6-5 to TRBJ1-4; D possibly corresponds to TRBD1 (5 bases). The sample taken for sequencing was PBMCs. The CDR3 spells CASGRDYEKLFF. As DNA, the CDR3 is TGTGCCAGCGGGAGGGACTATGAAAAACTGTTTTTT.